The 2 T cell receptor beta chains below all came from one sample that was sequenced in a study of blood T cell repertoires in COVID-19. Produced via immunoSEQ multiplex PCR; TCRdb's table is partial and in-frame only. The sample includes 190,000 or so clones, about 86% of them seen just once. Sequencing used PBMCs or T cells enriched from blood (not recorded which). All receptors come from a woman younger than 45 who had been exposed to COVID-19.

This chain joins TRBV6-1 and TRBJ1-6; TRBD1 matches at 10 bases. CDR3 length equals 15 residues. The trim removed 3 bases at V and 7 bases at J, leaving 3 bases unmatched. The germline gives CDR1 MNHNS, CDR2 SASEGT. The CDR3 DNA is TGTGCCAGCAGTGAGACAGGGGGCCAGAATTCACCCCTCCACTTT. This sequence encodes CASSETGGQNSPLHF.

This clone showed up just once. This chain joins TRBV27 and TRBJ2-7; D is possibly TRBD2 (6 bases). There are 14 residues in the CDR3. Germline V gene data show CDR1 as MNHEY and CDR2 as SMNVEV (reference sequence). Trimming removed 1 base at V and 5 bases at J, with 12 bases between. For the CDR3, the DNA is TGTGCCAGCAGTTTATGGGGGGTTCTCGACGAGCAGTACTTC. It codes for CASSLWGVLDEQYF.